The clone carrying this TCR beta chain was seen more than once but under ten times. Its target is not known. Trimming shortened V by 5 bases and J by 0 bases, and 14 bases separated the two germline ends. The CDR3 totals 15 residues. The germline V gene encodes CDR1 SGHTA and CDR2 FQGNSA. The entry originates in a study of cytomegalovirus exposure and HLA in healthy donors. PCR amplification relied on 60 Vbeta primers (plus 13 Jbeta primers). The data were produced by immunoSEQ multiplex PCR, yet TCRdb's version contains in-frame clones alone and is incomplete. The data show 210,000 or so clones, 60% to 80% seen once. Points from the study as a whole: Follow-up analysis seemed to connect common viral pathogens with several of the most significant clusters identified. For most TCR beta V segments, an earlier analysis put the productive rate at about 87% or about 30% of the time.

Sequences were obtained from PBMCs. This receptor was obtained from a man aged 18 to 30 in good health and CMV-seronegative. The chain links TRBV7-2 to TRBJ2-7; TRBD2 might be the D (5 bases). The CDR3: CASSPPRGSSYEQYF. The CDR3 DNA sequence: TGTGCCAGCAGCCCCCCCCGGGGATCCTCCTACGAGCAGTACTTC.